The 15 T cell receptor beta chains below were found in one sample sequenced in a study of blood T cell repertoires in COVID-19. Data came from immunoSEQ multiplex PCR; TCRdb stores just in-frame clones and leaves some out. Here the sample spans some 200,000 clones, roughly 80% being singletons. The sample taken for sequencing was peripheral blood. All receptors come from a man aged 25 to 40 with active or convalescent COVID-19.

The V call is TRBV27, the J call TRBJ1-4; 7 nucleotides match TRBD1. The CDR3 covers 15 residues. The ends lost 8 bases at V and 7 bases at J; junction bases unmatched: 13. CDR1 is MNHEY and CDR2 is SMNVEV in the germline V gene (reference sequence). The CDR3 spells CASAARTGLFEKLFF. In nucleotides, the CDR3 is TGTGCCAGCGCAGCAAGGACAGGCTTGTTTGAAAAACTGTTTTTT.

The V call is TRBV11-3, the J call TRBJ2-3; TRBD2 agrees at 9 bases. V dropped 4 bases and J dropped 5; count of bases not matched to a gene: 10. The CDR3 runs 16 residues. Germline-derived CDR1 and CDR2 are SGHNT and YENEEA. The CDR3 DNA follows: TGTGCCAGCAGCTCCCGAGCCGGGACTAGCTTAGATACGCAGTATTTT. Protein: CASSSRAGTSLDTQYF.

The genes are TRBV27 and TRBJ2-5; D may be TRBD2 (5 bases). The germline V and J ends were trimmed by 5 bases and 2 bases, with 15 bases remaining between them. The CDR3 is 15 residues long. CDR1 is MNHEY and CDR2 is SMNVEV in the germline V gene (reference sequence). The CDR3 spells CASSRGREHQETQYF. The CDR3 nucleotides read TGTGCCAGCAGTCGCGGACGGGAACATCAAGAGACCCAGTACTTC.

The V and J genes are TRBV6-5 and TRBJ1-2; D not certain. Germline loops: CDR1 MNHEY, CDR2 SVGAGI. The V end lost 6 bases, the J end lost 8 bases, and 13 bases lay between the germline ends. The CDR3 runs 12 residues. The CDR3 nucleotides read TGTGCCAGCAGCCCGGGATTTGGAGGCTACACCTTC. Encoded protein: CASSPGFGGYTF.

The J gene is TRBJ1-2, the V gene TRBV3-1 (or the pseudogene TRBV3-2); weak D call: TRBD1 (6 bases). Germline V gene sequence: CDR1 LGHDT, CDR2 YNNKEL (reference sequence). Trimming took 3 bases from V and 2 from J, leaving 13 bases between them. The length of the CDR3 is 15 residues. CDR3 nucleotides: TGTGCCAGCAGCCATTTCGGGGGGCGCAACTATGGCTACACCTTC. Residues: CASSHFGGRNYGYTF.

This chain uses TRBV7-2 with TRBJ1-2; TRBD1 matches 7 bases. The ends lost 7 bases at V and 8 bases at J; junction bases unmatched: 10. The germline V gene has CDR1 SGHTA and CDR2 FQGNSA. This CDR3 contains 13 residues. The CDR3: CASTVDRSGGYTF. The CDR3 region has the DNA TGTGCCAGCACCGTGGACAGGTCCGGAGGCTACACCTTC.

V and J are TRBV7-9 and TRBJ1-5; unclear D gene. Trimming stripped 5 bases from V and 1 base from J, with 12 bases between. This CDR3 has 15 amino acids. CDR1 SEHNR and CDR2 FQNEAQ come from the germline V gene (reference sequence). The DNA for the CDR3 is TGTGCCAGCAGCCAAGGAGGCGACAGCAATCAGCCCCAGCATTTT. It translates to CASSQGGDSNQPQHF.

The CDR3 sequence is CASSEETGGLVNEQYF. Here the CDR3 DNA reads TGTGCCAGCAGTGAAGAGACAGGGGGATTAGTTAACGAGCAGTACTTC. This rearrangement joins TRBV6-1 to TRBJ2-7, with 9 bases aligning to TRBD1. This CDR3 comprises 16 residues. The ends lost 1 base at V and 5 bases at J; junction bases unmatched: 9. The germline V gene has CDR1 MNHNS and CDR2 SASEGT.

A remark on this clone: The germline gene is not matched at one end of the junction; a read error may be the cause. DNA of the CDR3: TGTGCTAGCAGCCCGACAGGGTCGAACACCGGGGAGCTGTTTTTT. The encoded protein is CASSPTGSNTGELFF. The chain recombines TRBV7-7 with TRBJ2-2; 7 nucleotides line up with TRBD1. The V gene's germline CDR1 is SSHAT and CDR2 FNYEAQ (reference sequence). CDR3 length equals 15 residues. Together with reference TRBV7-7 and TRBJ2-2, the CDR3 gives the full variable domain: GAGVSQSPRYKVTKRGQDVTLRCDPISSHATLYWYQQALGQGPEFLTYFNYEAQPDKSGLPSDRFSAERPEGSISTLTIQRTEQRDSAMYRCASSPTGSNTGELFFGEGSRLTVL.

V is TRBV6-2 or TRBV6-3 and J is TRBJ2-7; weak D call: TRBD1 (5 bases). Germline V gives CDR1 MNHEY, CDR2 SVGEGT. CDR3 length: 13 amino acids. With 6 bases removed from V and 4 bases from J, the gap between germline ends came to 13 bases. The CDR3 DNA sequence: TGTGCCAGCAGCCCTTTAGGGGTATACGAGCAGTACTTC. Its translation is CASSPLGVYEQYF.

The V call is TRBV11-2, the J call TRBJ2-1; D might be TRBD2 (6 bases). This CDR3 region has 17 residues. V gave up 0 bases and J gave up 5 bases, with 17 bases separating them. The germline CDR1 and CDR2 sequences are SGHAT and FQNNGV. CDR3 in DNA: TGTGCCAGCAGCTTAGAAGGACGGGGGAGGTCCCACAATGAGCAGTTCTTC. It is translated as CASSLEGRGRSHNEQFF.

The chain recombines TRBV29-1 with TRBJ2-3; 8 bases map to TRBD2. The CDR3 consists of 14 residues. V was pared by 5 bases and J by 2 bases, with 6 bases of the junction left unmatched. Germline CDR1 reads SQVTM; CDR2 reads ANQGSEA. The CDR3 bases are TGCAGCGTTCGGACTAGCAATCCCACAGATACGCAGTATTTT. Its translation: CSVRTSNPTDTQYF.

This sequence joins TRBV19 and TRBJ2-1; 9 nucleotides line up with TRBD1. V shed 5 bases and J 7 bases; nucleotides not matched to a gene: 6. Germline-derived CDR1 and CDR2 are LNHDA and SQIVND (reference sequence). CDR3 size: 14 residues. The CDR3 loop reads CASSPQGARNEQFF. The CDR3 DNA follows: TGTGCCAGTAGTCCACAGGGGGCTAGGAATGAGCAGTTCTTC.

V usage is TRBV6-1 and J usage is TRBJ1-4; 9 positions agree with TRBD1. V gave up 3 bases and J gave up 3 bases; unmatched junction bases: 5. The CDR3 covers 16 residues. Germline CDR1 is MNHNS and CDR2 is SASEGT. The CDR3 DNA reads as TGTGCCAGCAGTGATTGGGACAGGGCATCTAATGAAAAACTGTTTTTT. This gives the protein CASSDWDRASNEKLFF.

This clone has just one count. The chain joins TRBV19 to TRBJ2-2; 7 bases map to TRBD2. Germline lookup yields CDR1 LNHDA and CDR2 SQIVND (reference sequence). The length of the CDR3 is 14 residues. Germline trimming cut 7 bases from V and 3 bases from J; bases unmatched to any gene: 5. CDR3 region: CASIAREYTGELFF. CDR3 nucleotide sequence: TGTGCCAGTATCGCGCGGGAGTACACCGGGGAGCTGTTTTTT.